Listed here are 2 T cell receptor beta chains from one sample, sequenced in a study of OX40 agonist ivuxolimab in advanced cancers. The data were produced by immunoSEQ multiplex PCR, yet TCRdb's version contains in-frame clones alone and is incomplete. The table has tens of thousands of clones, over 80% seen once. The sample was CD4+ or CD8+ T cells sorted from blood, taken in a trial of the OX40 agonist ivuxolimab. Source of these receptors: an adult with an advanced solid tumor such as melanoma, head and neck, liver or kidney cancer.

V gene TRBV7-9 combines with J gene TRBJ1-4; 8 nucleotides match TRBD1. The CDR3 spans 14 residues. V was clipped by 5 bases and J by 7 bases; unmatched bases: 6. Germline CDR1 is SEHNR and CDR2 is FQNEAQ (reference sequence). This CDR3 reads CASSPGQGVEKLFF. CDR3 nucleotide sequence: TGTGCCAGCAGCCCAGGACAGGGAGTTGAAAAACTGTTTTTT.

The rearrangement uses TRBV27 and TRBJ2-7; D is ambiguous. The germline V gene encodes CDR1 MNHEY and CDR2 SMNVEV (reference sequence). This CDR3 comprises 13 residues. Trimming removed 7 bases from V and 2 bases from J, with 12 bases in between. The DNA for the CDR3 is TGTGCCAGCACGAACAGCTTTACCTACGAGCAGTACTTC. It yields the protein CASTNSFTYEQYF.